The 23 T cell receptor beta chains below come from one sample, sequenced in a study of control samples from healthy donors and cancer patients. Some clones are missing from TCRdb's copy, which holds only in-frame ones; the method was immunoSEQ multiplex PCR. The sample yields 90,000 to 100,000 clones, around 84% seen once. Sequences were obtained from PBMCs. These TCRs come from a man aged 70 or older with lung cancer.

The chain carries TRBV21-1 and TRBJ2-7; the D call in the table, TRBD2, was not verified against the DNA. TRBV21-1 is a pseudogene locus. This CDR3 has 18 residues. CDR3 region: CASSNLYPASGVSYEQYF. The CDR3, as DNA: TGTGCCAGCAGCAACCTATATCCCGCTAGCGGTGTCTCCTACGAGCAGTACTTC.

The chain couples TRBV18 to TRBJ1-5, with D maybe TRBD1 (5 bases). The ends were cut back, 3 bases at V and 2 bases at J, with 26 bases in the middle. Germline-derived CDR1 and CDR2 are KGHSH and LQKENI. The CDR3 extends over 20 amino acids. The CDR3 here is CASSPPGGGERNLGNQPQHF. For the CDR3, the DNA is TGTGCCAGCTCACCCCCCGGAGGAGGGGAGAGGAATTTGGGCAATCAGCCCCAGCATTTT.

The CDR3 region is CASSHQRVSGLGELFF. For the CDR3, the DNA is TGTGCCAGCAGTCACCAAAGGGTTAGCGGGCTCGGGGAGCTGTTTTTT. The genes are TRBV7-3 and TRBJ2-2; 7 bases fit TRBD2. Losses at the gene ends were 6 bases for V and 7 bases for J; bases not matched to a gene: 14. The germline V gene has CDR1 SGHTA and CDR2 FQGTGA. The CDR3 is made up of 16 amino acids.

CDR3 bases: TGTGCCAGCAGTGAAAACACAGGAGGGTCACCCCTCCACTTT. Protein: CASSENTGGSPLHF. The chain joins TRBV2 to TRBJ1-6, with a possible D match to TRBD1 (5 bases). Germline V CDR1 and CDR2: SNHLY, FYNNEI. V gave up 2 bases and J gave up 10 bases, with 12 bases separating them. The CDR3 totals 14 residues.

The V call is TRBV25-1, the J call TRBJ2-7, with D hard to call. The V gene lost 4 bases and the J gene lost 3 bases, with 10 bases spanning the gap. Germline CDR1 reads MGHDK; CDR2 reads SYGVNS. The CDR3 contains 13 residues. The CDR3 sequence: CASSGDWNYEQYF. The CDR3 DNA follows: TGTGCCAGCAGTGGAGACTGGAACTACGAGCAGTACTTC.

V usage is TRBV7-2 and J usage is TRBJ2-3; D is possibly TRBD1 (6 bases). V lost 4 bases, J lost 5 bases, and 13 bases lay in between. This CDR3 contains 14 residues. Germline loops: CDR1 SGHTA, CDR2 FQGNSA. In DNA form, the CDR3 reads TGTGCCAGCAGCTCCGCCCCCAGGGGAGATACGCAGTATTTT. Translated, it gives CASSSAPRGDTQYF.

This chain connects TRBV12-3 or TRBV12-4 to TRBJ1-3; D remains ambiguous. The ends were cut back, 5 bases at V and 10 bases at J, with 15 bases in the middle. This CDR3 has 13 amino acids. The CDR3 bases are TGTGCCAGCAGTGATTGGACGAAAGGGACCATATATTTT. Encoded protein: CASSDWTKGTIYF.

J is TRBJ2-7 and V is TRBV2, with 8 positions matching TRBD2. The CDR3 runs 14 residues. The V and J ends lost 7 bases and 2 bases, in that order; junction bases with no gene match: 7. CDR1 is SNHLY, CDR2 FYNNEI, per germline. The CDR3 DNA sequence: TGTGCCAGCACCGAGCGGGGGTTACCCTACGAGCAGTACTTC. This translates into CASTERGLPYEQYF.

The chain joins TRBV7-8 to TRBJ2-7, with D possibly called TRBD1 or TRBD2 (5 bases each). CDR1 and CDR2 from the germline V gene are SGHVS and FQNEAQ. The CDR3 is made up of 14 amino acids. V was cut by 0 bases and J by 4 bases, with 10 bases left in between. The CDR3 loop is CASSLAGTEYEQYF. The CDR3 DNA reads TGTGCCAGCAGCTTAGCCGGGACGGAGTACGAGCAGTACTTC.

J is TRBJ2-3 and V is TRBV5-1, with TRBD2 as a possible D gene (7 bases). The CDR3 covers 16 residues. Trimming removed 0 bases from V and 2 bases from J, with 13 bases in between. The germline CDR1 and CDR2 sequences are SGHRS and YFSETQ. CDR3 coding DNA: TGCGCCAGCAGCTTGGGTCGGGGGGCTGCCACAGATACGCAGTATTTT. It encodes CASSLGRGAATDTQYF.

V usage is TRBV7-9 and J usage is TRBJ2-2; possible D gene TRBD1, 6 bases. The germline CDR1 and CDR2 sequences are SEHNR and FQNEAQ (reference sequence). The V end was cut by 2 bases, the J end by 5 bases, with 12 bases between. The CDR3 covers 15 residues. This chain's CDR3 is CASSLRDTGTGELFF. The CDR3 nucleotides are TGTGCCAGCAGCTTACGGGACACGGGGACCGGGGAGCTGTTTTTT.

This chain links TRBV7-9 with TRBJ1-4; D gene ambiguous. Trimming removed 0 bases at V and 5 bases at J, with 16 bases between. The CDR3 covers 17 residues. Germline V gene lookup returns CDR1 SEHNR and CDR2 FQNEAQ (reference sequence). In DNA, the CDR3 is TGTGCCAGCAGCTTAGCATCCACGGCTAATATCAATGAAAAACTGTTTTTT. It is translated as CASSLASTANINEKLFF.

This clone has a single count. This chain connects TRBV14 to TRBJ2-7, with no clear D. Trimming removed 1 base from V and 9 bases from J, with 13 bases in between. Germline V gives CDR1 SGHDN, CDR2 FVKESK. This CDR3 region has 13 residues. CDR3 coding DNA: TGTGCCAGCAGCCAAGGTGGGGTCCCGGCGCAGTACTTC. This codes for CASSQGGVPAQYF.

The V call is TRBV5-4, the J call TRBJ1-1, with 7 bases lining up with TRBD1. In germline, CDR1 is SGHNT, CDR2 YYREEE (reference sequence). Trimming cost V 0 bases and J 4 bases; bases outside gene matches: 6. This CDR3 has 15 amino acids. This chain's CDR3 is CASSLGSGGSTEAFF. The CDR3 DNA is TGTGCCAGCAGCTTGGGTTCAGGGGGGAGCACTGAAGCTTTCTTT. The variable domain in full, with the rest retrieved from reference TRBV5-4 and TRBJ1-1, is ETGVTQSPTHLIKTRGQQVTLRCSSQSGHNTVSWYQQALGQGPQFIFQYYREEENGRGNFPPRFSGLQFPNYSSELNVNALELDDSALYLCASSLGSGGSTEAFFGQGTRLTVV.

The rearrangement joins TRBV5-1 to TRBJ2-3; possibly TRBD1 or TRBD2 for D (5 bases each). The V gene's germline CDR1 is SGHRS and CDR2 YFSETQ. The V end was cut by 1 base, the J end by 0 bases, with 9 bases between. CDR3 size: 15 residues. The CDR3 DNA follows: TGCGCCAGCAGCTTGAGATGGGACAGCACAGATACGCAGTATTTT. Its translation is CASSLRWDSTDTQYF.

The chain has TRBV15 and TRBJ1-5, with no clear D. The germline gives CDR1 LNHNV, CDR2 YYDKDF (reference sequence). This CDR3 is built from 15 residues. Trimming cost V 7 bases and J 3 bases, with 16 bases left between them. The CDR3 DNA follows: TGTGCCACCAACGTCGGATCCGACTTCAATCAGCCCCAGCATTTT. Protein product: CATNVGSDFNQPQHF.

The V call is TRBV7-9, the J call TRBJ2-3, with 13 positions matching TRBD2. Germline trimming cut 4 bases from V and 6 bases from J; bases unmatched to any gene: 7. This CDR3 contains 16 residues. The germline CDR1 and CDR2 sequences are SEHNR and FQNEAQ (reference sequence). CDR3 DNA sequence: TGTGCCAGCAGCTGGGGACTAGCGGGGCCTTTGGATACGCAGTATTTT. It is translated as CASSWGLAGPLDTQYF.

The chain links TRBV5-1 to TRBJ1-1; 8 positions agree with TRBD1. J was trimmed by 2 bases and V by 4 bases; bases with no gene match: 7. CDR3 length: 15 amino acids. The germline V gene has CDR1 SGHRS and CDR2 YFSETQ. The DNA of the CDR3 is TGCGCCAGCAGCCGGACGACAGGGGATAACACTGAAGCTTTCTTT. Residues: CASSRTTGDNTEAFF.

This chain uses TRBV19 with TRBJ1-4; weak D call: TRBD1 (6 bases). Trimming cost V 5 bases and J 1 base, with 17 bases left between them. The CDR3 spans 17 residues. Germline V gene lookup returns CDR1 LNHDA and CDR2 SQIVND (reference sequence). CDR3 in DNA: TGTGCCAGTAGTGGGGCAGGGGTATTGGGAACTAATGAAAAACTGTTTTTT. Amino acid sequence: CASSGAGVLGTNEKLFF.

CDR3 sequence: CASSHITGALSETQYF. CDR3 sequence (DNA): TGCGCCAGCAGCCACATCACAGGGGCCCTGTCGGAGACCCAGTACTTC. The chain links TRBV4-1 to TRBJ2-5; TRBD1 matches 7 bases. CDR3 size: 16 residues. J gave up 5 bases and V 3 bases, and 12 bases lay outside the gene matches. Per germline, CDR1 MGHRA and CDR2 YSYEKL.

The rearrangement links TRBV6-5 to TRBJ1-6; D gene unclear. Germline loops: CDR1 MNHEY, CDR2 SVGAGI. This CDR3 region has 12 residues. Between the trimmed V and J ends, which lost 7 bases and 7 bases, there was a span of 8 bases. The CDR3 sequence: CASTKANSPLHF. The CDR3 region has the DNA TGTGCCAGCACCAAGGCGAATTCACCCCTCCACTTT.

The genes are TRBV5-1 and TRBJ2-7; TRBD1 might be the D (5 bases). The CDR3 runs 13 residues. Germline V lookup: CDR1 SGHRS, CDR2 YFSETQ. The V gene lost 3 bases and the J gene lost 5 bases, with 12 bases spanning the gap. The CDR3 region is CASSSRDANEQYF. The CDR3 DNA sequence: TGCGCCAGCAGCTCCAGGGATGCCAACGAGCAGTACTTC.

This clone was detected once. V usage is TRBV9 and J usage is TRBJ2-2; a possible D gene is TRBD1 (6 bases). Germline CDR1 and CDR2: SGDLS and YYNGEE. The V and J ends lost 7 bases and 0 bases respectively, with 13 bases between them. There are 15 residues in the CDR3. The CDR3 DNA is TGTGCCAGCGGCCCGAAGGGGGCGAACACCGGGGAGCTGTTTTTT. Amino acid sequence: CASGPKGANTGELFF.